This note documents a single T cell receptor (beta chain) sequence. It has no known antigen specificity. The input lacks base qualities; no much larger clone sits a single base away. Each donor gave one peripheral blood draw, averaging roughly 120 mL, which was collected into heparinised tubes. Naive, central memory, regulatory and stem cell-like memory CD4+ T cells were sorted on a BD FACSAria II using a panel including CD45RO, CCR7, CD25, CD127, CD95 and CD27. Purity was above 98% for every sorted population. PBMCs were isolated immediately by Lymphoprep density gradient centrifugation and stained directly without culture. Samples were stained and sorted in pairs, with one healthy donor and one patient per experiment, so that batch effects were minimized. For CDR1 and CDR2, the germline V gene (reference sequence) lists MNHEY and SMNVEV. V lost 9 bases and J lost 1 base; the stretch between them is 16 bases long. The CDR3 holds 16 amino acids from the cysteine to the phenylalanine. The only DNA kept is the CDR3, 48 bases in frame from the first base.

The sample is drawn from a study of beta chain features in type 1 diabetes (dated by TCRdb to 2016 to 2019). Context from the whole study: Patients and healthy donors did not differ in mean age, gender distribution, total cell number or subset yield. Across all samples, fewer than 110,000,000 sorted cells were examined, and cell number per subset correlated strongly with RNA yield. The study compared the TCRB repertoires of sorted circulating CD4+ T cell subsets in recently diagnosed type 1 diabetes patients with those in matched healthy donors. Naive and central memory subsets were obtained from all 30 or so donors, but regulatory and stem cell-like memory subsets were isolated from only 8 patients and roughly eight healthy donors.

Overall study outcomes, separate from this receptor: Fewer insertions and more nucleotide deletions at VDJ recombination sites were observed in patients with type 1 diabetes, implying thymic rearrangement abnormalities. Naive, central memory and regulatory TCRB repertoires appeared more similar among patients than among healthy donors. Because the HLA sub-analyses included only small numbers of individuals, any influence of HLA type on TCRB rearrangement was left unresolved. Shorter templates might be favored by PCR, yet because patient and control samples were amplified and corrected together, any such skew would affect both groups equally. Sequencing cDNA rather than genomic DNA could over-represent highly expressing activated cells, although activation and CD3 levels did not differ between groups. Type 1 diabetes patients showed a moderate but significant shortening of TCRB CDR3 length in all four CD4+ subsets.

The entire amount of isolated RNA was reverse transcribed using the High Capacity cDNA Reverse Transcription Kit, so the sequenced TCRB transcripts were expressed ones. Deep immunoSEQ sequencing was applied to naive, central memory and regulatory T cell samples, giving an average of about 3.7 million total reads per sample. Sorted cells were lysed in RLT buffer and RNA was extracted with DNase-treated RNeasy Micro or Mini kits, depending on cell number. Each cell subset was processed separately to prevent cross-contamination, with patient and healthy donor samples processed together. Using the immunoSEQ multiplex PCR, TCRB sequences were amplified from cDNA into 87-bp fragments spanning the CDR3 region. Sequencing of the amplicons was performed on the Illumina HiSeq platform. Processing in the source paper ran as follows. PCR bias was computationally corrected using synthetic template baselines, reads within Hamming distance 2 were collapsed, and singletons that could not be merged were discarded. By aligning reads against IMGT, V, D and J genes, CDR3 length, and insertions or deletions at six rearrangement sites were assigned. Within each subset, clonotype counts were normalized to sorted cell number, after which true diversity and Gini coefficients were computed with the tcR R package. The overlap coefficient, calculated on TCRB nucleotide sequences, was used to quantify repertoire sharing. This immuneACCESS table, as held by TCRdb, lists in-frame sequences with V and J called but not all clones. Of the missing ones, under half trace to an unresolved V gene in checked studies; the others have no known cause. From that table come the V and J calls and clone size; the DNA was used to work out D and trimming. The sample contains about 390,000 clones, about 10% of them found a single time. The top ten hold about 0.64% of the sample.

Recombination connected TRBV27 to TRBJ2-6; matching of 6 bases hints at TRBD1 as the D gene. The origin of this receptor is a man in his thirties or forties with type 1 diabetes. The sample was central memory CD4+ T cells from blood. The DNA sequence is given as TGTGCCAGTTCGGCAATACAGGGATCTGGGGCCAACGTCCTGACTTTC. This encodes CASSAIQGSGANVLTF.